These 7 T cell receptor beta chains were all obtained from the same sample, sequenced in a study of T-cell reconstitution after alpha-beta-depleted transplantation in children. Unique molecular identifiers were incorporated during preparation of the TCRbeta library. TCRdb re-called the PCR reads with MiXCR, one entry per CDR3 protein. This sample has hundreds of thousands of distinct CDR3 sequences, with roughly 16% found just once. Here the sequenced sample was PBMCs, mostly from graft donor cells, taken 360 days after TCRalphabeta/CD19-depleted stem cell transplant. The receptors come from a male patient under 10 years old who had a stem cell transplant for acute lymphoblastic leukemia, so the T cells may come from the graft donor.

There are many counts of this clonotype. V usage is TRBV4-1 and J usage is TRBJ2-7, with 8 bases matching TRBD1. There are 16 residues in the CDR3. Losses at the gene ends were 1 base for V and 2 bases for J; bases not matched to a gene: 7. The germline CDR1 and CDR2 sequences are MGHRA and YSYEKL. The CDR3 here is CASSQGDRPSPYEQYF. Written as DNA, the CDR3 is TGCGCCAGCAGCCAAGGGGACAGGCCTAGTCCCTACGAGCAGTACTTC.

In this sample, this clonotype turned up many times. The chain joins TRBV12-3 or TRBV12-4 to TRBJ2-7, with D perhaps assigned TRBD1 or TRBD2 (5 bases each). Trimming took off 5 bases at V and 3 bases at J, with 14 bases between the two ends. The CDR3 sequence is 14 residues long. CDR3 sequence (DNA): TGTGCCAGCAGTCCCCCCCGGGGCCGCTACGAGCAGTACTTC. This codes for CASSPPRGRYEQYF.

The DNA of the CDR3 is TGTGCCAGCAATTCCTGGGGGTACACAGATACGCAGTATTTT. Its protein is CASNSWGYTDTQYF. J is TRBJ2-3 and V is TRBV12-3 or TRBV12-4; D possibly uses TRBD1 or TRBD2 (5 bases each). With 7 bases removed from V and 2 bases from J, the gap between germline ends came to 13 bases. This CDR3 is 14 amino acids long.

This clonotype has more than one count but fewer than ten. The V call is TRBV20-1, the J call TRBJ2-7, with 8 bases fitting TRBD2. V lost 5 bases to trimming and J lost 3 bases; unmatched junction nucleotides: 9. The germline gives CDR1 DFQATT, CDR2 SNEGSKA (reference sequence). This CDR3 contains 14 residues. In DNA form, the CDR3 reads TGCAGTGCTCTCGGAACTAGCGGTTACTACGAGCAGTACTTC. This encodes CSALGTSGYYEQYF.

This clonotype was counted a single time. The chain uses TRBV5-6 and TRBJ2-1; D ambiguous. Germline CDR1 SGHDT, CDR2 YYEEEE. V was shortened by 3 bases and J by 11 bases, with 15 bases between the two germline ends. The CDR3 spans 13 residues. The CDR3 bases are TGTGCCAGCAGCTCCTCTCAGGTTGGGAAGCAGTTCTTC. Its protein is CASSSSQVGKQFF.

The genes are TRBV29-1 and TRBJ2-3; no clear D gene. CDR3 size: 13 residues. V lost 4 bases to trimming and J lost 2 bases, with 10 bases between them. CDR1 and CDR2 from the germline V gene are SQVTM and ANQGSEA. The CDR3 loop is CSVGYYTTDTQYF. The CDR3 DNA sequence: TGCAGCGTTGGGTACTACACCACAGATACGCAGTATTTT.

This clonotype was counted a few times. This rearrangement joins TRBV6-1 to TRBJ2-4; D remains unclear. Germline V gene lookup returns CDR1 MNHNS and CDR2 SASEGT. V was shortened by 0 bases and J by 2 bases, with 11 bases between the two germline ends. The CDR3 length is 16 residues. The CDR3 spells CASSEALGGSKNIQYF. CDR3 bases: TGTGCCAGCAGTGAAGCGCTCGGTGGCTCCAAAAACATTCAGTACTTC.